The clone carrying this T cell receptor beta chain is a singleton in its sample. What it binds is unknown. The data belong to a study of shared clonotypes between healthy human individuals. Study-level results: Estimated richness was generally greater in naive than memory subsets.

Genomic DNA of each subset was evenly split across several immunoSEQ plates. Using immunoSEQ multiplex PCR, the repertoire was profiled, and TCRdb retains in-frame clones only, with some absent. Of about 1.5 million clones listed, roughly 96% are singletons. Germline values: CDR1 SQVTM, CDR2 ANQGSEA. The CDR3 covers 14 residues. The V segment lost 6 bases and the J segment 4 bases; nucleotides outside the gene matches: 4. The chain has TRBV29-1 and TRBJ2-1, with 12 nucleotides matching TRBD2. The receptor comes from a man in his thirties or forties in good health. Sequencing was performed on naive CD4+ T cells sorted from blood. Sample subset: CD45RA+ positively selected. The CDR3 coding sequence is TGCAGCGTGGGGACTAGCGGGTTTTACAATGAGCAGTTCTTC. Amino acids: CSVGTSGFYNEQFF.